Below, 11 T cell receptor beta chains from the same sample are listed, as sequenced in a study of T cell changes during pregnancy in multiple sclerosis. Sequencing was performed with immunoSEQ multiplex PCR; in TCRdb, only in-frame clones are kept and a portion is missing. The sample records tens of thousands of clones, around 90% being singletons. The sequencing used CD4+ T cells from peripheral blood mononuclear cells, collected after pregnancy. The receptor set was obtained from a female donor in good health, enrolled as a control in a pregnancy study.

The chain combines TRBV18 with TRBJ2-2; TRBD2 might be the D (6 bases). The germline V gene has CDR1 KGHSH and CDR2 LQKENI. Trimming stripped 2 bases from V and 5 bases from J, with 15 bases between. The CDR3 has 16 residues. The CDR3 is CASSPGPGVATGELFF. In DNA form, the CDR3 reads TGTGCCAGCTCACCAGGGCCGGGAGTAGCAACCGGGGAGCTGTTTTTT. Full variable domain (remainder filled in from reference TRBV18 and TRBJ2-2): NAGVMQNPRHLVRRRGQEARLRCSPMKGHSHVYWYRQLPEEGLKFMVYLQKENIIDESGMPKERFSAEFPKEGPSILRIQQVVRGDSAAYFCASSPGPGVATGELFFGEGSRLTVL.

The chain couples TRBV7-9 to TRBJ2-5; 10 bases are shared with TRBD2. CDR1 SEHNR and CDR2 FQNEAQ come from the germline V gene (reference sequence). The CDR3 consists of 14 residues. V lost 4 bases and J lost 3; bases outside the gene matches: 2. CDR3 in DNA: TGTGCCAGCAGCTCACTAGCGGGAAAAGAGACCCAGTACTTC. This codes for CASSSLAGKETQYF.

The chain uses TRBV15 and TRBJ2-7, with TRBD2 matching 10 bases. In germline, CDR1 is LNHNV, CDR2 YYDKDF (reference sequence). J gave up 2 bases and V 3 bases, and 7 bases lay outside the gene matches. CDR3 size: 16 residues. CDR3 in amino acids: CATSRRSGLATYEQYF. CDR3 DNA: TGTGCCACCAGCAGGAGATCGGGACTAGCGACCTACGAGCAGTACTTC. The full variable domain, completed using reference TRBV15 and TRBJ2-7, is DAMVIQNPRYQVTQFGKPVTLSCSQTLNHNVMYWYQQKSSQAPKLLFHYYDKDFNNEADTPDNFQSRRPNTSFCFLDIRSPGLGDTAMYLCATSRRSGLATYEQYFGPGTRLTVT.

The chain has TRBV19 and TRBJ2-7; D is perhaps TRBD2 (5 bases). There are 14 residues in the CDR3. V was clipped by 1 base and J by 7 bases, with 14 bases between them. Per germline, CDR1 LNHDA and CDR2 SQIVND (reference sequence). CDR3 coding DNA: TGTGCCAGTAGTATAGGCGGGCTACTAGGGGAGCAGTACTTC. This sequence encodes CASSIGGLLGEQYF. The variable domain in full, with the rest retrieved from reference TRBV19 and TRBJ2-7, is DGGITQSPKYLFRKEGQNVTLSCEQNLNHDAMYWYRQDPGQGLRLIYYSQIVNDFQKGDIAEGYSVSREKKESFPLTVTSAQKNPTAFYLCASSIGGLLGEQYFGPGTRLTVT.

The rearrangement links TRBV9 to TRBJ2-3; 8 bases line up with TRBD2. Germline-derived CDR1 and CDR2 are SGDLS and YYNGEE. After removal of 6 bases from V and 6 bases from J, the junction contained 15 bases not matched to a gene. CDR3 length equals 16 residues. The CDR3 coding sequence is TGTGCCAGCACCCCCGGGGGGGCGTATGGCTCCGATACGCAGTATTTT. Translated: CASTPGGAYGSDTQYF.

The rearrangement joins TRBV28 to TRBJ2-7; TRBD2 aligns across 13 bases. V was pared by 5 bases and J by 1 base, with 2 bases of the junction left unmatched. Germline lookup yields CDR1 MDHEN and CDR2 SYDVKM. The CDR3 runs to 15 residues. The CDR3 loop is CASSPTSGGSYEQYF. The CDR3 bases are TGTGCCAGCAGTCCGACTAGCGGGGGGTCCTACGAGCAGTACTTC.

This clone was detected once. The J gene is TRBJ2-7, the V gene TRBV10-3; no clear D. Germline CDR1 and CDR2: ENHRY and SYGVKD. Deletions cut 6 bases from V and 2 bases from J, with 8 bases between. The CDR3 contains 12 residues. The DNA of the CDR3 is TGTGCCATCAGGCAGAATGCCTACGAGCAGTACTTC. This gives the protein CAIRQNAYEQYF.

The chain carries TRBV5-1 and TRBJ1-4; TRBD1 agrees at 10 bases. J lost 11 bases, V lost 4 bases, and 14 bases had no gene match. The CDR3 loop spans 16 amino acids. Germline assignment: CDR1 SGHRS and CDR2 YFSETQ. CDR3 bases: TGCGCCAGCAGCCGCGGCGGGACAGGGGAATCAGACAAACTGTTTTTT. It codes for CASSRGGTGESDKLFF.

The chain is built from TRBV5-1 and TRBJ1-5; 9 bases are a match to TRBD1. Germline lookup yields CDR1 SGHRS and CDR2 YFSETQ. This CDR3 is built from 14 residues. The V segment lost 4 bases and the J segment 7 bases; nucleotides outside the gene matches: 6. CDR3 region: CASSDGTGLQPQHF. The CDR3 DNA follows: TGCGCCAGCAGCGATGGGACAGGGCTGCAGCCCCAGCATTTT.

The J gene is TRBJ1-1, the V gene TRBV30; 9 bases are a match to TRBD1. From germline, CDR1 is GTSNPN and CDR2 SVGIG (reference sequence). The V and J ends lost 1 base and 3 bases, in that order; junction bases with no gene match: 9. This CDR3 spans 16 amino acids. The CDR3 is CAWSGGGTGLDTEAFF. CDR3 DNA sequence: TGTGCCTGGAGTGGGGGAGGGACAGGGTTGGACACTGAAGCTTTCTTT.

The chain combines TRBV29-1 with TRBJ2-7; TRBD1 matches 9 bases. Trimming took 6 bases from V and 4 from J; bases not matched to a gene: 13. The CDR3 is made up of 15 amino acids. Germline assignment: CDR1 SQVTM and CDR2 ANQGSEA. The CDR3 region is CSVLRGGQGTYEQYF. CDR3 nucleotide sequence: TGCAGCGTCCTTCGAGGGGGACAGGGAACATACGAGCAGTACTTC.